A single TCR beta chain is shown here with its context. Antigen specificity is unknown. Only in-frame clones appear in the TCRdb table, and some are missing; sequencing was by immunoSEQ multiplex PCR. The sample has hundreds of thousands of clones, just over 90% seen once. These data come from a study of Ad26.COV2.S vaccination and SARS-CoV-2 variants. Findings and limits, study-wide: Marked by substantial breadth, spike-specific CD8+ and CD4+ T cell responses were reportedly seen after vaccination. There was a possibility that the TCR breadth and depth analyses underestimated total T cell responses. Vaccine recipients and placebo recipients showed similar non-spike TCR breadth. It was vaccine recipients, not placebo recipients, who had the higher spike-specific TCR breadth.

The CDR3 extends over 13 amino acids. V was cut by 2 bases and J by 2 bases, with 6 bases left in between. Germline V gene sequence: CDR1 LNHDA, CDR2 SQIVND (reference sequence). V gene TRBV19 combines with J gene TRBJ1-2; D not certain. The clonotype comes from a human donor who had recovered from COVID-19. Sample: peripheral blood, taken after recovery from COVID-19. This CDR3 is CASSIRENYGYTF. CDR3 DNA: TGTGCCAGTAGTATACGGGAAAACTATGGCTACACCTTC.